These 11 T cell receptor beta chains were sequenced from one sample in a study of control samples from healthy donors and cancer patients. Profiled with immunoSEQ multiplex PCR; TCRdb holds only in-frame clones, not every one. There are 150,000 or so clones in the sample; approximately 93% occur only once, and 5.8% lies in the top ten. The specimen was blood. These receptors all stem from a man aged 18 to 29 in good health.

This clone is a singleton in its sample. This chain joins TRBV4-1 and TRBJ1-4; tentative D call: TRBD1 (6 bases). The V gene's germline CDR1 is MGHRA and CDR2 YSYEKL. Trimming left V 4 bases short and J 7 bases short, with 19 bases between. CDR3 length equals 16 residues. CDR3 protein: CASSRPGQTRGEKLFF. The CDR3 DNA reads as TGCGCCAGCAGCCGCCCAGGACAGACACGCGGTGAAAAACTGTTTTTT.

V gene TRBV6-5 combines with J gene TRBJ1-1, with D perhaps matching TRBD1 (6 bases). Trimming removed 7 bases from V and 5 bases from J, with 17 bases in between. The CDR3 consists of 14 residues. From germline, CDR1 is MNHEY and CDR2 SVGAGI. This CDR3 is CASNGRGAWTEAFF. The CDR3, as DNA: TGTGCCAGCAACGGACGGGGGGCGTGGACTGAAGCTTTCTTT.

The chain recombines TRBV7-8 with TRBJ1-6, with D unclear. V gave up 1 base and J gave up 9 bases, with 13 bases separating them. This CDR3 contains 15 residues. From germline, CDR1 is SGHVS and CDR2 FQNEAQ. CDR3 amino acids: CASSLGQPAFSPLHF. In DNA, the CDR3 is TGTGCCAGCAGCTTAGGGCAGCCAGCTTTTTCACCCCTCCACTTT.

This chain uses TRBV15 with TRBJ2-7, with 7 bases aligning to TRBD2. Germline lookup yields CDR1 LNHNV and CDR2 YYDKDF (reference sequence). The CDR3 is 15 residues long. Losses at the gene ends were 0 bases for V and 3 bases for J; bases not matched to a gene: 5. The CDR3 coding sequence is TGTGCCACCAGCAGAGATTGGGGGGGTAGCTACGAGCAGTACTTC. Translated: CATSRDWGGSYEQYF.

The V gene is TRBV7-2, the J gene TRBJ2-1; D call uncertain. The V gene's germline CDR1 is SGHTA and CDR2 FQGNSA. The germline V and J ends were trimmed by 1 base and 0 bases, with 13 bases remaining between them. The length of the CDR3 is 17 residues. The CDR3 here is CASSLGLWPSSYNEQFF. CDR3 nucleotide sequence: TGTGCCAGCAGCTTAGGCCTATGGCCAAGCTCCTACAATGAGCAGTTCTTC.

This chain links TRBV6-4 with TRBJ2-5, with TRBD2 matching 11 bases. From germline, CDR1 is MRHNA and CDR2 SNTAGT. Trimming at V came to 6 bases and at J to 4 bases, leaving 7 bases not matched to a gene. The CDR3 length is 15 residues. CDR3 protein: CASSLTSGTAETQYF. For the CDR3, the DNA is TGTGCCAGCAGCCTGACTAGCGGGACGGCAGAGACCCAGTACTTC.

The chain couples TRBV19 to TRBJ2-1; 10 nucleotides line up with TRBD2. The junction had 6 bases not matched to a gene; V was cut back by 5 bases and J by 2 bases. Germline V gives CDR1 LNHDA, CDR2 SQIVND (reference sequence). The CDR3 runs 16 residues. The CDR3 sequence is CASSLQLAGTYNEQFF. DNA of the CDR3: TGTGCCAGTAGTCTGCAACTAGCGGGAACCTACAATGAGCAGTTCTTC.

V and J are TRBV25-1 and TRBJ1-3, with 7 bases fitting TRBD1. In germline, CDR1 is MGHDK, CDR2 SYGVNS. This CDR3 spans 17 amino acids. V trimming: 4 bases; J trimming: 0 bases; junction bases outside the gene matches: 9. CDR3 sequence reads: CASSAEGDRYSGNTIYF. The CDR3 DNA reads TGTGCCAGCAGTGCTGAAGGGGACAGATACTCTGGAAACACCATATATTTT. Based on the CDR3 plus reference TRBV25-1 and TRBJ1-3, the full variable domain is EADIYQTPRYLVIGTGKKITLECSQTMGHDKMYWYQQDPGMELHLIHYSYGVNSTEKGDLSSESTVSRIRTEHFPLTLESARPSHTSQYLCASSAEGDRYSGNTIYFGEGSWLTVV.

V and J are TRBV25-1 and TRBJ2-7, with D unclear. Germline CDR1 and CDR2: MGHDK and SYGVNS. Trimming removed 6 bases from V and 2 bases from J, with 5 bases in between. The CDR3 has 11 amino acids. The chain's CDR3 is CASRLAYEQYF. DNA of the CDR3: TGTGCCAGCAGGCTCGCCTACGAGCAGTACTTC.

This rearrangement joins TRBV4-1 to TRBJ1-4, with D unclear. The CDR3 has 13 residues. V shed 1 base and J shed 13 bases, with 13 bases lying between them. Per the germline V gene, CDR1 is MGHRA and CDR2 is YSYEKL. CDR3 nucleotides: TGCGCCAGCAGCCAAGCAGGTAGTCCTATACTGTTTTTT. This sequence encodes CASSQAGSPILFF.

The genes are TRBV7-2 and TRBJ2-5; D could derive from TRBD1 or TRBD2 (7 bases each). Germline CDR1 and CDR2: SGHTA and FQGNSA. Deletions cut 3 bases from V and 5 bases from J, with 13 bases between. The CDR3 sequence is 14 residues long. CDR3 DNA: TGTGCCAGCAGCTTCCAGGGGGGGATGGAGACCCAGTACTTC. Amino acid sequence: CASSFQGGMETQYF.